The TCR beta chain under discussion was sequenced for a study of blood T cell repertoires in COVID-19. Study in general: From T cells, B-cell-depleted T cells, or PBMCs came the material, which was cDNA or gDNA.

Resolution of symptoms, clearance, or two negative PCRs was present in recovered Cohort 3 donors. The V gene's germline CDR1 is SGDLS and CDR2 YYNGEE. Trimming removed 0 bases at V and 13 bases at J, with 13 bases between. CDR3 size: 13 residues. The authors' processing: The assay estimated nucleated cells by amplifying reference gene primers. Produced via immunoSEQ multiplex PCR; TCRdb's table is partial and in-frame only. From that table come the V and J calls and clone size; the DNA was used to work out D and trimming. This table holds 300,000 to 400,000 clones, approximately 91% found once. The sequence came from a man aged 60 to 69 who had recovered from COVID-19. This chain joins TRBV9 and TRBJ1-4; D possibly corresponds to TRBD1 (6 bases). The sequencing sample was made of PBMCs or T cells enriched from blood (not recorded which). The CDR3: CASSVGEGETLFF. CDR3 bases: TGTGCCAGCAGCGTAGGGGAGGGGGAGACACTGTTTTTT. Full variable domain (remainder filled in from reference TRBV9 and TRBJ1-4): DSGVTQTPKHLITATGQRVTLRCSPRSGDLSVYWYQQSLDQGLQFLIQYYNGEERAKGNILERFSAQQFPDLHSELNLSSLELGDSALYFCASSVGEGETLFFGSGTQLSVL.